This T cell receptor (beta chain) was retrieved from a study of lung T cells in sarcoidosis with Löfgren's syndrome. Study overall: Repertoire analyses centered on Löfgren's syndrome patients.

Study-wide results and limits: Multiple Löfgren's syndrome patients reportedly shared TRAV12-1 and TRBV2 CDR3 motifs. In alpha-beta pairs, TRAV12-1 favored TRBV2, and their CDR3s were homologous. The most expanded V genes in Löfgren's patients were reportedly TRAV12-1 and TRBV2.

TCRdb reprocessed the reads via MiXCR and lists one record per CDR3 protein. Of some 65,000 distinct CDR3 sequences in the sample, 21% are singletons; the top ten hold about 2.5%. Of note for this clonotype: Its antigen is not identified.

Looked up from germline, CDR1 is MNHEY and CDR2 is SVGEGT. The CDR3 has 13 amino acids. The sequence came from a human donor with sarcoidosis (Löfgren's syndrome or another form), or a control subject (not recorded which). The sequencing sample was made of CD4+ T cells from PBMCs. This rearrangement joins TRBV6-2 or TRBV6-3 to TRBJ2-2; tentatively, D is TRBD1 (7 bases). The CDR3 sequence is CAGTRQGGGELFF. For the CDR3, the DNA is TGTGCTGGCACCAGACAGGGAGGCGGGGAGCTGTTTTTT.